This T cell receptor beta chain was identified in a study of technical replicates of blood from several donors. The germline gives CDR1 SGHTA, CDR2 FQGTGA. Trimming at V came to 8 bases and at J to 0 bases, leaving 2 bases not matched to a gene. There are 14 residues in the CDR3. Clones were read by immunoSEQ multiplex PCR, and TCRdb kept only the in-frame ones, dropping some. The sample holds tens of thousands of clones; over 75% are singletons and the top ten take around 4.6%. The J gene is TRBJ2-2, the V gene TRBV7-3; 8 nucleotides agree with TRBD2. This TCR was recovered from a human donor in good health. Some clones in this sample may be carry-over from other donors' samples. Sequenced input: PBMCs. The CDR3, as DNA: TGTGCCAGCCGGGGGGGATCGAACACCGGGGAGCTGTTTTTT. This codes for CASRGGSNTGELFF.